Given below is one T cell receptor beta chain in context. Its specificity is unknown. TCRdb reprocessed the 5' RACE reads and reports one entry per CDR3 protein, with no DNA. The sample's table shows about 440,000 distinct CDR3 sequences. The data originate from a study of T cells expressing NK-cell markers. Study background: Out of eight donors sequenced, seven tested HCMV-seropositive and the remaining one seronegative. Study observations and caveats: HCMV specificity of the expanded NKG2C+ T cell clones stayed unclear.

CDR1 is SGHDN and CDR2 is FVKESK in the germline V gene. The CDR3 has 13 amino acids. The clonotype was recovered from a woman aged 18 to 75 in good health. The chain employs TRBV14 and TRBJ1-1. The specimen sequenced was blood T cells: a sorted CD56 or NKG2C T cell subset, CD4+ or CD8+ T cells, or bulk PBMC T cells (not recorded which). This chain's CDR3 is CASSPLADTEAFF.